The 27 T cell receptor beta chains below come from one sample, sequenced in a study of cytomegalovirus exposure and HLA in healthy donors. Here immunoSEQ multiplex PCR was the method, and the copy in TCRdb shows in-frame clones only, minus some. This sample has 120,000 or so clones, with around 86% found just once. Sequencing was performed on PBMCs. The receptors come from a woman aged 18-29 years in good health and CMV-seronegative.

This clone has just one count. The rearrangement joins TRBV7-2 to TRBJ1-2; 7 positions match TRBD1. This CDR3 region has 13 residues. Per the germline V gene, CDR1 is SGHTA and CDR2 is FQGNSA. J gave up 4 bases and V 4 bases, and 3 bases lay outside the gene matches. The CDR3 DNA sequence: TGTGCCAGCAGCTCGGACAGGTCCTATGGCTACACCTTC. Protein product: CASSSDRSYGYTF.

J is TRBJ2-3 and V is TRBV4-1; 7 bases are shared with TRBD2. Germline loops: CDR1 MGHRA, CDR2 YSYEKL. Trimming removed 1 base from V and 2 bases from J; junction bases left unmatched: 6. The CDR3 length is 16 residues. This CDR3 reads CASSQGGSGYTDTQYF. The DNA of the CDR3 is TGCGCCAGCAGCCAAGGGGGTAGCGGGTACACAGATACGCAGTATTTT.

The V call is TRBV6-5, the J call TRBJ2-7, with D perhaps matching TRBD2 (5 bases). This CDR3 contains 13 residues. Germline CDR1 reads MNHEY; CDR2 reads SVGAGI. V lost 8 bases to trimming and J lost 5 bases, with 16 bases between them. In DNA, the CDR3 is TGTGCCAGCGCGGAGGTTGGCCGGGACGAGCAGTACTTC. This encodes CASAEVGRDEQYF.

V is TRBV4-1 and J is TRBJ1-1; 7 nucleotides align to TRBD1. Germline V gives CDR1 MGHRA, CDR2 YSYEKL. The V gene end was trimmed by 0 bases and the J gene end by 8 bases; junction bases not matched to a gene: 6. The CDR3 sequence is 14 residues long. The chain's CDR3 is CASSQDPWTGEAFF. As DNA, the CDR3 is TGCGCCAGCAGCCAAGATCCTTGGACAGGCGAAGCTTTCTTT.

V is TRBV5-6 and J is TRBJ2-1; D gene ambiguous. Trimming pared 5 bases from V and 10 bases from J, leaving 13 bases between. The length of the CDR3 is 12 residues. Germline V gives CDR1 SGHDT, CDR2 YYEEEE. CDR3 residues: CASSYGRREQFF. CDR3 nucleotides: TGTGCCAGCAGTTATGGTCGTCGGGAGCAGTTCTTC.

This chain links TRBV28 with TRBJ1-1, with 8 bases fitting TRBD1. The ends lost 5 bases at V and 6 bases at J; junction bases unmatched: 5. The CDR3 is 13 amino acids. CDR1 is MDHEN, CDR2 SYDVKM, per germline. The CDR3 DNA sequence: TGTGCCAGCAGTAGTACAGGGGGAGCTGAAGCTTTCTTT. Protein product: CASSSTGGAEAFF.

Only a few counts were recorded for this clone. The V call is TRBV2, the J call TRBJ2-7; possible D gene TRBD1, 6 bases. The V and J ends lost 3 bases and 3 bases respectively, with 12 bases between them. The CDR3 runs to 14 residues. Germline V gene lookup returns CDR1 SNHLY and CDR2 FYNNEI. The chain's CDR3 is CASSERGSNYEQYF. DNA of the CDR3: TGTGCCAGCAGTGAGAGGGGGTCTAACTACGAGCAGTACTTC.

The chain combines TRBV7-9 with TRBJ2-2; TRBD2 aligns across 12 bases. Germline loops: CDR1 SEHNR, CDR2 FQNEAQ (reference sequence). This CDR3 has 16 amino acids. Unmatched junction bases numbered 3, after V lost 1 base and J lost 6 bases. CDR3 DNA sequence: TGTGCCAGCAGCTTAGGACTAGCGGGAGTGCCCGGGGAGCTGTTTTTT. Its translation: CASSLGLAGVPGELFF.

CDR3 in DNA: TGTGCCAGCAGCGCTGCCGGGACTAGCGGGAGTTTTTCCCACTACAATGAGCAGTTCTTC. Amino acid sequence: CASSAAGTSGSFSHYNEQFF. The chain combines TRBV9 with TRBJ2-1; 14 nucleotides agree with TRBD2. V was pared by 3 bases and J by 3 bases, with 14 bases of the junction left unmatched. Looked up from germline, CDR1 is SGDLS and CDR2 is YYNGEE. This CDR3 region has 20 residues.

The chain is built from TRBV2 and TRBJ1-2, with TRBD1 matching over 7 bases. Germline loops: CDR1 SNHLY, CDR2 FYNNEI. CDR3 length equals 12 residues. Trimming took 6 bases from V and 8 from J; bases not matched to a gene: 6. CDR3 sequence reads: CASSRTGVGYTF. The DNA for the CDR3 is TGTGCCAGCAGCCGAACAGGGGTCGGCTACACCTTC.

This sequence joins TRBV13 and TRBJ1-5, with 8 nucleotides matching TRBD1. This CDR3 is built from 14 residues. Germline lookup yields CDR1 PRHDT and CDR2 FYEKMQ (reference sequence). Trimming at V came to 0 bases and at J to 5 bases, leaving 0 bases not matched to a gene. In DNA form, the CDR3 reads TGTGCCAGCAGCTTAGGGACAGGGGATCAGCCCCAGCATTTT. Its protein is CASSLGTGDQPQHF.

In nucleotides, the CDR3 is TGTGCCAGTAGTCCGCGACAGGGGGGGAACTATGGCTACACCTTC. Its protein product is CASSPRQGGNYGYTF. The chain joins TRBV19 to TRBJ1-2; 9 positions agree with TRBD1. Trimming removed 5 bases from V and 2 bases from J; junction bases left unmatched: 6. The CDR3 runs 15 residues. The germline V gene encodes CDR1 LNHDA and CDR2 SQIVND (reference sequence).

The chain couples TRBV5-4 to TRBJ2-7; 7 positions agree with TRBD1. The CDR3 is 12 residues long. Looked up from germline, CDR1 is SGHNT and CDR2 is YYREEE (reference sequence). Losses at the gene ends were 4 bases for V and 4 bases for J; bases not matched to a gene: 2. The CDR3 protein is CASSRTGYEQYF. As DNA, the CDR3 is TGTGCCAGCAGCCGGACAGGTTACGAGCAGTACTTC.

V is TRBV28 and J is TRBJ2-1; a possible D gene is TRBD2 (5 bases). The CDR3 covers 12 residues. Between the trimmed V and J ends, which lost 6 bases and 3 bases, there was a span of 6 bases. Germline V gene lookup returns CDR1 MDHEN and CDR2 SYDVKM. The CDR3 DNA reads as TGTGCCAGCAGCGGACTCTACAATGAGCAGTTCTTC. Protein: CASSGLYNEQFF.

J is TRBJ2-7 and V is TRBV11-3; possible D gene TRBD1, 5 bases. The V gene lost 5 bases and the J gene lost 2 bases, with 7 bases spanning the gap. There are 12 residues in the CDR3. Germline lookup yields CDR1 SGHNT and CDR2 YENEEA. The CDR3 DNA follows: TGTGCCAGCAGCAAAGGGGCCTACGAGCAGTACTTC. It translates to CASSKGAYEQYF.

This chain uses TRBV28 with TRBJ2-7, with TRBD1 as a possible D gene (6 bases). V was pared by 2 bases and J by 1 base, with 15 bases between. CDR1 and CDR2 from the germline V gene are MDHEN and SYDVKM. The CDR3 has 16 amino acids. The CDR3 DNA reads TGTGCCAGCAGTTTACTACCCCGGACAGATTCCTACGAGCAGTACTTC. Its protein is CASSLLPRTDSYEQYF.

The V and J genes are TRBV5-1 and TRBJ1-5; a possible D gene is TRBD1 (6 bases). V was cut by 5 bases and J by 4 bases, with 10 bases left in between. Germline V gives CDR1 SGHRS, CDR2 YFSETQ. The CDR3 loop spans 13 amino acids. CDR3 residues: CASSSGQNQPQHF. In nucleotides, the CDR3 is TGCGCCAGCAGTTCGGGACAAAATCAGCCCCAGCATTTT.

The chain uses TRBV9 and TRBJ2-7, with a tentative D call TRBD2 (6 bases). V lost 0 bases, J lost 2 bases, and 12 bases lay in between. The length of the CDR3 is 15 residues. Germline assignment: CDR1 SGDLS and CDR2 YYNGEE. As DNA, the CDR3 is TGTGCCAGCAGCGTAGTGAGCGGGCCTACCTACGAGCAGTACTTC. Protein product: CASSVVSGPTYEQYF.

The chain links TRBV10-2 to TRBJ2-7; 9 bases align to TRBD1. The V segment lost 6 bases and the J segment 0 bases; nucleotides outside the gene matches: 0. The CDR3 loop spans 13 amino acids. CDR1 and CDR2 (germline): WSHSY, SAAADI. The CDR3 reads CASRQGASYEQYF. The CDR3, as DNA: TGCGCCAGCAGACAGGGGGCCTCCTACGAGCAGTACTTC.

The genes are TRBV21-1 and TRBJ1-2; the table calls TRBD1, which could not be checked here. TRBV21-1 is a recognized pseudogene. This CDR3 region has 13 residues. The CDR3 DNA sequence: TGTGCCAGCAGCAAACAGGTTTACTATGGCTACACCTTC. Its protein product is CASSKQVYYGYTF.

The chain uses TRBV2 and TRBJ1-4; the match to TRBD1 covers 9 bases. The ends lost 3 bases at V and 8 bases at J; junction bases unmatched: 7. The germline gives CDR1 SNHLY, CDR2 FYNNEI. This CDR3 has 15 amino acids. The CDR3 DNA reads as TGTGCCAGCAGTGATGAGGACAGGGGAGCCGAAAAACTGTTTTTT. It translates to CASSDEDRGAEKLFF.

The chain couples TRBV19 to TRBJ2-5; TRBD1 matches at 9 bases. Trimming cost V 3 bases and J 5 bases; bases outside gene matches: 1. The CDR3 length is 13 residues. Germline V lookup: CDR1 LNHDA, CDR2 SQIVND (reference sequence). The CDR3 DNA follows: TGTGCCAGTAGTATGGACAGGGGTGAGACCCAGTACTTC. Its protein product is CASSMDRGETQYF.

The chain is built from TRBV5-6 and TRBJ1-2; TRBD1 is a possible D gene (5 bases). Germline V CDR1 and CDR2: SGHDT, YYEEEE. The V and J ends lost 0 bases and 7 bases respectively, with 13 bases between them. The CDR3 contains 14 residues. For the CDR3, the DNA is TGTGCCAGCAGCTTGGGGACGCCCGGGGGTGGCTACACCTTC. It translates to CASSLGTPGGGYTF.

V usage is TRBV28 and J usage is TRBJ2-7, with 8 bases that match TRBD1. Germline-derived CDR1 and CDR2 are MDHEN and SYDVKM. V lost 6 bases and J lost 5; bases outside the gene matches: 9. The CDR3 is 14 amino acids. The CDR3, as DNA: TGTGCCAGCAGGGGGGAACAGGGGGTCCACGAGCAGTACTTC. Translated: CASRGEQGVHEQYF.

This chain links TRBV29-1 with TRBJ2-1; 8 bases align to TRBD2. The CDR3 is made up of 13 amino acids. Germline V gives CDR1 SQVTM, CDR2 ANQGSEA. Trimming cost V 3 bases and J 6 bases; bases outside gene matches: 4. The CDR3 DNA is TGCAGCGTTGAGTCCAGCGGGAGCAATGAGCAGTTCTTC. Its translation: CSVESSGSNEQFF.

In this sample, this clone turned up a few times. CDR3 residues: CASSEGGRYGYTF. CDR3 sequence (DNA): TGTGCCAGCAGTGAGGGCGGGCGCTATGGCTACACCTTC. The V call is TRBV2, the J call TRBJ1-2; no firm D call. CDR1 SNHLY and CDR2 FYNNEI come from the germline V gene. The V end was cut by 3 bases, the J end by 4 bases, with 9 bases between. The length of the CDR3 is 13 residues. The variable domain in full, with the rest retrieved from reference TRBV2 and TRBJ1-2, is EPEVTQTPSHQVTQMGQEVILRCVPISNHLYFYWYRQILGQKVEFLVSFYNNEISEKSEIFDDQFSVERPDGSNFTLKIRSTKLEDSAMYFCASSEGGRYGYTFGSGTRLTVV.

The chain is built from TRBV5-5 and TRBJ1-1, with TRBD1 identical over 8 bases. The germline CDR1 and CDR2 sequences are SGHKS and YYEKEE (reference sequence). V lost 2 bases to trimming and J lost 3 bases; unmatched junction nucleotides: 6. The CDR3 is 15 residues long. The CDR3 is CASSLVRGRDTEAFF. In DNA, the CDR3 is TGTGCCAGCAGCTTAGTCAGGGGGCGAGACACTGAAGCTTTCTTT.